The entry below gives a single TCR beta chain sequence along with its context. Original data processing: Nucleated cell number was recorded as an estimate derived from reference gene primer amplification. The repertoire was sequenced with immunoSEQ multiplex PCR; TCRdb's copy has only in-frame clones and lacks some. From that table come the V and J calls and clone size; the DNA was used to work out D and trimming. Here the sample spans 95,000 to 100,000 clones, 85% being singletons. The data derive from a study of blood T cell repertoires in COVID-19. Study summary: The United States, Italy and Spain were the sources of the acute and convalescent COVID-19 samples. PBMCs, B-cell-depleted T cells, or T cells provided the cDNA or gDNA that made up the material.

CDR3 length: 10 residues. Germline CDR1 is SQVTM and CDR2 is ANQGSEA. Trimming stripped 0 bases from V and 15 bases from J, with 8 bases between. The V call is TRBV29-1, the J call TRBJ1-4, with D possibly matching TRBD1 (5 bases). The specimen sequenced was peripheral blood. The clonotype was recovered from an older woman with active or convalescent COVID-19. DNA for the CDR3: TGCAGCGTTGAAGACAGGGTGATGTTTTTT. As protein: CSVEDRVMFF.